Each of the 9 T cell receptor beta chains below was sequenced from the same sample in a study of robustness of blood B and T cell sequencing. Instead of genomic DNA, mRNA was used to measure TCR beta repertoires. A 5' template-switch oligo added a universal priming site during cDNA synthesis. Every cDNA molecule received a random 12-nucleotide UMI from the template-switch oligo. MiXCR, run by TCRdb on the PCR reads, gives a single entry per CDR3 protein. The data contain 3,600 or so distinct CDR3 sequences, roughly 56% of them seen just once; the ten biggest clones take up more than 25%. The sequenced sample was peripheral blood. These receptor sequences come from a human donor in good health.

The V gene is TRBV20-1, the J gene TRBJ1-1; possible D gene TRBD1, 6 bases. This CDR3 comprises 13 residues. CDR1 is DFQATT, CDR2 SNEGSKA, per germline (reference sequence). With 4 bases removed from V and 8 bases from J, the gap between germline ends came to 17 bases. CDR3 loop: CSAKIHHTGEAFF. The CDR3 DNA reads as TGCAGTGCTAAAATACATCATACAGGGGAAGCTTTCTTT.

The chain has TRBV6-5 and TRBJ1-4; the D gene is possibly TRBD1 (6 bases). The CDR3 loop spans 17 amino acids. Germline CDR1 reads MNHEY; CDR2 reads SVGAGI. Trimming took off 0 bases at V and 8 bases at J, with 19 bases between the two ends. The CDR3 loop reads CASSYSSTGSGGEKLFF. Written as DNA, the CDR3 is TGTGCCAGCAGTTACTCGTCAACAGGGTCCGGCGGAGAAAAACTGTTTTTT.

V gene TRBV3-1 combines with J gene TRBJ1-2; no firm D call. This CDR3 is built from 15 residues. The V end lost 1 base, the J end lost 5 bases, and 14 bases lay between the germline ends. The V gene's germline CDR1 is LGHDT and CDR2 YNNKEL (reference sequence). The CDR3 here is CASSQGRKGPYGYTF. DNA for the CDR3: TGTGCCAGCAGCCAAGGGCGGAAAGGGCCATATGGCTACACCTTC.

The chain is built from TRBV3-1 and TRBJ1-1; no reliable D call. This CDR3 is 12 amino acids long. V was shortened by 2 bases and J by 1 base, with 2 bases between the two germline ends. CDR1 and CDR2 (germline): LGHDT, YNNKEL (reference sequence). The CDR3 protein is CASSQKNTEAFF. The CDR3 DNA reads TGTGCCAGCAGCCAAAAGAACACTGAAGCTTTCTTT. Filled out from reference TRBV3-1 and TRBJ1-1, the complete variable domain reads DTAVSQTPKYLVTQMGNDKSIKCEQNLGHDTMYWYKQDSKKFLKIMFSYNNKELIINETVPNRFSPKSPDKAHLNLHINSLELGDSAVYFCASSQKNTEAFFGQGTRLTVV.

This clonotype showed up just a few times. The chain is built from TRBV7-2 and TRBJ2-3, with D unclear. CDR1 is SGHTA and CDR2 is FQGNSA in the germline V gene. The length of the CDR3 is 15 residues. Trimming shortened V by 3 bases and J by 1 base, and 11 bases separated the two germline ends. The CDR3 DNA reads as TGTGCCAGCAGCTTGAGTTCGACTGGCACAGATACGCAGTATTTT. Amino acids: CASSLSSTGTDTQYF.

The rearrangement uses TRBV12-3 or TRBV12-4 and TRBJ2-3; 7 nucleotides agree with TRBD1. The CDR3 consists of 16 residues. Trimming cost V 6 bases and J 0 bases; bases outside gene matches: 9. Written as DNA, the CDR3 is TGTGCCAGCAGATCGACACTGGGACAGAGCACAGATACGCAGTATTTT. Its translation is CASRSTLGQSTDTQYF.

The CDR3 loop reads CASSPLTGNTEAFF. The DNA of the CDR3 is TGTGCCAGCAGCCCTTTAACAGGGAACACTGAAGCTTTCTTT. The rearrangement links TRBV7-6 to TRBJ1-1, with D possibly TRBD1 on 5 matching bases. CDR1 is SGHVS and CDR2 is FNYEAQ in the germline V gene. V shed 5 bases and J shed 1 base, with 11 bases lying between them. This CDR3 is built from 14 residues.

The chain has TRBV6-2 or TRBV6-3 and TRBJ1-2; TRBD1 agrees at 7 bases. CDR1 MNHEY and CDR2 SVGEGT come from the germline V gene. Unmatched junction bases numbered 13, after V lost 5 bases and J lost 13 bases. The CDR3 is 13 residues long. CDR3 nucleotides: TGTGCCAGCAGTGAGCAAGACAGGGTTCGTGCCACCTTC. It yields the protein CASSEQDRVRATF.

The sample holds a few counts of this clonotype. The rearrangement links TRBV7-2 to TRBJ1-2; TRBD1 is a possible D gene (6 bases). The CDR3 totals 16 residues. Germline CDR1 is SGHTA and CDR2 is FQGNSA. Trimming stripped 5 bases from V and 5 bases from J, with 21 bases between. The CDR3 DNA follows: TGTGCCAGCAGCCCCCTGGGGGGGGGCGTTGGGTATGGCTACACCTTC. This encodes CASSPLGGGVGYGYTF.